The clone carrying this T cell receptor (beta chain) was observed a few times. Other DNA sequences from this sample encode an identical CDR3 as well. This sample was included in a study of blood T cell repertoires in COVID-19. Clones were sequenced by immunoSEQ multiplex PCR, and TCRdb holds only the in-frame ones, with some missing. The sample holds 55,000 to 75,000 clones, about four fifths seen once. Sample: peripheral blood. The receptor's source is a human donor in a cohort sampled during active COVID-19.

The CDR3 is CASRTSTDTQYF. The CDR3 nucleotides are TGTGCCAGCAGGACTAGCACAGATACGCAGTATTTT. The chain joins TRBV28 to TRBJ2-3; D is ambiguous. The germline CDR1 and CDR2 sequences are MDHEN and SYDVKM. The CDR3 is made up of 12 amino acids. With 6 bases removed from V and 0 bases from J, the gap between germline ends came to 4 bases.